Listed below are T cell receptor beta chains from one sample, sequenced in a study of memory CD4+ T cells and cytomegalovirus serostatus. Assay: immunoSEQ multiplex PCR; the TCRdb copy retains only in-frame clones and omits some. The sample has 52,000 or so clones, 70% to 85% seen once. The sequenced material came from memory CD4+ T cells from blood. The receptor set was obtained from an adult in good health and CMV-seronegative. CDR3s include the opening cysteine and the closing phenylalanine or tryptophan. D genes are given only for firm matches. The size of a clone is reported for some rows only, either as once, few or many, or as a class for expanded clones.

cdr3_nt,cdr3_aa,clone_size,v_call,j_call,d_call
TGTGCCTGGAGCCCCGGCGCTAGCGGGGACCATGAGCAGTTCTTC,CAWSPGASGDHEQFF,medium-sized,TRBV30,TRBJ2-1,TRBD2
TGTGCCAGCAGTTACAGGCAGGGGCGCTATGGCTACACCTTC,CASSYRQGRYGYTF,.,TRBV6-5,TRBJ1-2,.
TGTGCCATCAGTGAGGGACAGGGCAGCAATCAGCCCCAGCATTTT,CAISEGQGSNQPQHF,few,TRBV10-3,TRBJ1-5,TRBD1
TGTGCCAGCAGTTTTGGCAGGGAAGGGACTGGGGCCAACGTCCTGACTTTC,CASSFGREGTGANVLTF,.,TRBV27,TRBJ2-6,.
TGCGCCAGCAGCTTGGCCGGGACAGGCGCGGGAAACATTCAGTACTTC,CASSLAGTGAGNIQYF,few,TRBV5-1,TRBJ2-4,TRBD1
TGTGCCAGCAGACCCCGGACTGGGAACACTGAAGCTTTCTTT,CASRPRTGNTEAFF,.,TRBV7-2,TRBJ1-1,.
TGTGCCAGCAGGCAAGGACAGGGGGCAAATCAGCCCCAGCATTTT,CASRQGQGANQPQHF,.,TRBV27,TRBJ1-5,TRBD1
TGTGCCAGCAGTTACGCCGCCATGAACACTGAAGCTTTCTTT,CASSYAAMNTEAFF,.,TRBV6-5,TRBJ1-1,.
TGTGCCAGCAGTGTATCCGGGACAGGGGTTCAGAACGAGCAGTACTTC,CASSVSGTGVQNEQYF,.,TRBV27,TRBJ2-7,TRBD1
TGTGCCAGCAGTTACTCAACGGGTACTGAAGCTTTCTTT,CASSYSTGTEAFF,.,TRBV6-5,TRBJ1-1,.
TGTGCCAGCAGTTCCCCAGGGATCTATGGCTACACCTTC,CASSSPGIYGYTF,.,TRBV28,TRBJ1-2,.
TGTGCCAGCAGCCATGGGGATAACTATGGCTACACCTTC,CASSHGDNYGYTF,.,TRBV4-2,TRBJ1-2,.
TGTGCCAGCAACTACCGGGACAGGGGCACTGAAGCTTTCTTT,CASNYRDRGTEAFF,.,TRBV27,TRBJ1-1,TRBD1
TGTGCCAGCAGCGAACAGGGGACCCTGCCGGAGCAGTACTTC,CASSEQGTLPEQYF,.,TRBV5-5,TRBJ2-7,TRBD1
TGTGCCAGTAGTGTCCAAGAAACAGATACGCAGTATTTT,CASSVQETDTQYF,.,TRBV19,TRBJ2-3,.
TGTGCCAGCAGCTTGGGACGTCACTATGGCTACACCTTC,CASSLGRHYGYTF,.,TRBV7-2,TRBJ1-2,.
TGCGCCAGCAGCCAAGATCTTACGCCAGGGAATACGCAGTATTTT,CASSQDLTPGNTQYF,.,TRBV4-1,TRBJ2-3,.
TGTGCCAGCACCCCATCCTTAGGAAATGGCTACACCTTC,CASTPSLGNGYTF,.,TRBV6-5,TRBJ1-2,.
TGTGCCAGCAGCCCCGTTTGGGCGGACAGCAATCAGCCCCAGCATTTT,CASSPVWADSNQPQHF,once,TRBV21-1,TRBJ1-5,.
TGTGCCAGCAGCTTGGGGGACAGGGTAGCTAACTATGGCTACACCTTC,CASSLGDRVANYGYTF,few,TRBV5-5,TRBJ1-2,TRBD1
TGCAGTGCTAGGGCCTGGAATGAGCAGTTCTTC,CSARAWNEQFF,.,TRBV20-1,TRBJ2-1,.
TGCGCCAGCAGCCAAGTTTTCCGGGGTGGCTACGAGCAGTACTTC,CASSQVFRGGYEQYF,.,TRBV4-1,TRBJ2-7,.
TGTGCCAGCAGCTCGATCCGCGGAGAACGATTTCCGGGCTACGAGCAGTACTTC,CASSSIRGERFPGYEQYF,.,TRBV5-6,TRBJ2-7,.
TGTGCCAGCTCCCAGGGGGGGGTTTTCTACGAGCAGTACTTC,CASSQGGVFYEQYF,.,TRBV6-5,TRBJ2-7,.
TGTGCCGCAGTGAACGGCCACGAGCAGTACTTC,CAAVNGHEQYF,once,TRBV4-2,TRBJ2-7,.
TGTGCCAGCAGCACGACAGGGGGTGCCTTAGGCTACACCTTC,CASSTTGGALGYTF,.,TRBV2,TRBJ1-2,TRBD1
TGTGCCAGCAGCTTACTAGCGGGGGGATGGGAGACCCAGTACTTC,CASSLLAGGWETQYF,.,TRBV7-2,TRBJ2-5,TRBD2
TGTGCCAGCAGCTCGGGGTCGAGGTATGGCTACACCTTC,CASSSGSRYGYTF,.,TRBV5-4,TRBJ1-2,.
TGTGCCAGCAGCCCCCCGGCGGACAAAGCTTTCTTT,CASSPPADKAFF,few,TRBV11-2,TRBJ1-1,.
TGTGCCTGGACGGGGAAAGGGGTGTACACCATATATTTT,CAWTGKGVYTIYF,few,TRBV30,TRBJ1-3,.
TGCAGCGTGGAGGGACAGGTACAAGAGACCCAGTACTTC,CSVEGQVQETQYF,.,TRBV29-1,TRBJ2-5,TRBD1
TGTGCCAGCAGCATCCTCGGGACTAGCGGGGCCCGGGGGCCCGGGGAGCTGTTTTTT,CASSILGTSGARGPGELFF,.,TRBV9,TRBJ2-2,TRBD2
TGTGCCAGCAGTGGGTGGGTGGGGGACGAGCAGTACTTC,CASSGWVGDEQYF,.,TRBV27,TRBJ2-7,.
TGTGCCAGCAGCCAAGTGGGGGTTCGGGGCACTGAAGCTTTCTTT,CASSQVGVRGTEAFF,.,TRBV14,TRBJ1-1,.
TGCGCCAGCAGTCAGTACTCCGGGACAGGGTCAGGAGATACGCAGTATTTT,CASSQYSGTGSGDTQYF,.,TRBV23-1,TRBJ2-3,TRBD1
TGCGCCAGCAGTCAACAAACGATAATTCGATACATAGGGGGAGAGACCCAGTACTTC,CASSQQTIIRYIGGETQYF,.,TRBV23-1,TRBJ2-5,.
TGCGCCAGCAGCCCCCAGGGGACAGGGAATGGCGGGGAGCTGTTTTTT,CASSPQGTGNGGELFF,.,TRBV4-1,TRBJ2-2,TRBD1
TGTGCCAGCAGCGCCCGCCCTAGCGGGGGGAACCTAGAGACCCAGTACTTC,CASSARPSGGNLETQYF,once,TRBV11-3,TRBJ2-5,TRBD2
TGTGCCTGGAGCGCAATTTCCTACGAGCAGTACTTC,CAWSAISYEQYF,.,TRBV30,TRBJ2-7,.
TGTGCAAGTCGTGATTCCACAGTTGAAGGGGAAAAACTGTTTTTT,CASRDSTVEGEKLFF,.,TRBV12-2,TRBJ1-4,.
TGTGCCAGCAGCTTGGAGACTAGCGGGCCAGTAGCCAAAAACATTCAGTACTTC,CASSLETSGPVAKNIQYF,.,TRBV7-8,TRBJ2-4,TRBD2
TGTGCCAGCAGCTTAGATGGAGCTTCGAGGGATTCACCCCTCCACTTT,CASSLDGASRDSPLHF,few,TRBV7-9,TRBJ1-6,.
TGTGCCAGCAGTTTGAATGGACTAGCGGGGGGCGAGCAGTACTTC,CASSLNGLAGGEQYF,.,TRBV27,TRBJ2-7,TRBD2
TGTGCCAGCAGCCAAAGAGTGGGTGGAAAGGTCTACGAGCAGTACTTC,CASSQRVGGKVYEQYF,once,TRBV14,TRBJ2-7,.
TGTGCCAGCTCACCTTCCGGGACAGTAGGTGAAAAACTGTTTTTT,CASSPSGTVGEKLFF,.,TRBV18,TRBJ1-4,TRBD1
TGTGCCAGCAGTGTCGGGCTAGCGGGGCCGATAGCCAAAAACATTCAGTACTTC,CASSVGLAGPIAKNIQYF,.,TRBV2,TRBJ2-4,TRBD2
TGTGCCAGCAGCTTAAAGGGGACCTACAATGAGCAGTTCTTC,CASSLKGTYNEQFF,.,TRBV7-9,TRBJ2-1,.
TGTGCCAGCAGCTTGACTAGCGGGGGCAGGAGGGGCCTCGAGCAGTACTTC,CASSLTSGGRRGLEQYF,.,TRBV7-2,TRBJ2-7,TRBD2
TGTGCCAGTAGCCCTGAAAATAGCAATCAGCCCCAGCATTTT,CASSPENSNQPQHF,.,TRBV19,TRBJ1-5,.
TGTGCCAGCTCAACGTGGGCCGGGGCCGGGAACACTGAAGCTTTCTTT,CASSTWAGAGNTEAFF,.,TRBV18,TRBJ1-1,.
TGTGCCATCAGGGTGGATCGCTTTAACACCATATATTTT,CAIRVDRFNTIYF,.,TRBV10-3,TRBJ1-3,.
TGTGCCAGCAGCTTTGCGGGAAATGAGCAGTTCTTC,CASSFAGNEQFF,once,TRBV7-8,TRBJ2-1,.
TGTGCCAGCAGCCAGACAGGGGCCAATCAGCCCCAGCATTTT,CASSQTGANQPQHF,.,TRBV28,TRBJ1-5,TRBD1